This TCR beta chain was sequenced for a study of CD8+ T cells in alopecia areata. Study observations and caveats: Tofacitinib yielded significantly lower scalp clonality and fewer expanded CD8+ clones among the top 100. The link between baseline CD8+ expansion and response remains uncertain with one nonresponder.

About this clone itself: Its antigen is not known.

Sample treatment: oral pan-JAK inhibitor, 5-10 mg twice daily. Researchers took lesional scalp punch biopsies and peripheral blood from people who were alopecia areata patients. V lost 6 bases and J 3 bases, leaving 11 bases between the germline ends. The CDR3 covers 13 residues. The germline V gene has CDR1 LNHDA and CDR2 SQIVND (reference sequence). RNA extraction and reverse transcription yielded cDNA as sequencing template. Assay used: immunoSEQ multiplex PCR; TCRdb lists only in-frame clones, some missing. The sample has about 200,000 clones, roughly 60% seen once; the top ten hold under 7%. The origin of this receptor is a human donor with alopecia areata. The source was CD4+ T cells sorted from blood, collected at week 24, from a patient treated with tofacitinib. V usage is TRBV19 and J usage is TRBJ2-5, with D possibly matching TRBD1 (5 bases). The CDR3 DNA reads TGTGCCAGTAGCAGACAGAGAGAAGAGACCCAGTACTTC. This sequence encodes CASSRQREETQYF.